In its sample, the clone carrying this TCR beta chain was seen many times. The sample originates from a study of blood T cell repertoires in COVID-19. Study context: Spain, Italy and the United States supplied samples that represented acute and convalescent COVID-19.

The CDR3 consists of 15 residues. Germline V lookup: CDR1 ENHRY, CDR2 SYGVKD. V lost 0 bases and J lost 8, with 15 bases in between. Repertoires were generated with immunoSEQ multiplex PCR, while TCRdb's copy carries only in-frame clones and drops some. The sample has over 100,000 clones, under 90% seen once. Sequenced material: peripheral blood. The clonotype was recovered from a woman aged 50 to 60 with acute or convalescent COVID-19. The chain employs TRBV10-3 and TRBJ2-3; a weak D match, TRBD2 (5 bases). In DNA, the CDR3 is TGTGCCATCAGTGAGTCGAGGGAAACACAAAGTACGCAGTATTTT. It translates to CAISESRETQSTQYF.